The next 10 T cell receptor beta chains were all read from a single sample in a study of cytomegalovirus exposure and HLA in healthy donors. A multiplex PCR was run with 60 Vbeta primers and 13 Jbeta primers. The assay was immunoSEQ multiplex PCR, and TCRdb's table has in-frame clones only and misses some. The sample records 180,000 or so clones, nearly 80% being singletons. The source material was PBMCs. The receptor set was obtained from a man aged 50-59 years in good health and CMV-seropositive.

This clone was recorded only once. The rearrangement uses TRBV2 and TRBJ1-6; perhaps TRBD1 as D (6 bases). This CDR3 has 15 amino acids. Germline V lookup: CDR1 SNHLY, CDR2 FYNNEI. Deletions cut 4 bases from V and 7 bases from J, with 14 bases between. CDR3 protein: CASSGTGFGNSPLHF. CDR3 DNA sequence: TGTGCCAGCAGTGGAACAGGGTTTGGGAATTCACCCCTCCACTTT. The whole variable domain, filled in from reference TRBV2 and TRBJ1-6, reads EPEVTQTPSHQVTQMGQEVILRCVPISNHLYFYWYRQILGQKVEFLVSFYNNEISEKSEIFDDQFSVERPDGSNFTLKIRSTKLEDSAMYFCASSGTGFGNSPLHFGNGTRLTVT.

In this sample, this clone turned up a few times. The chain uses TRBV6-1 and TRBJ1-4; TRBD1 matches at 9 bases. Germline V lookup: CDR1 MNHNS, CDR2 SASEGT. The CDR3 spans 15 residues. V trimming: 4 bases; J trimming: 5 bases; junction bases outside the gene matches: 5. The CDR3 nucleotides read TGTGCCAGCAGTGGGTCGGACAGGGGAAATGAAAAACTGTTTTTT. Translating it yields CASSGSDRGNEKLFF.

V and J are TRBV2 and TRBJ2-5; 7 bases fit TRBD1. V shed 6 bases, J shed 5 bases, and the junction held 6 bases outside the gene matches. Germline V gene data show CDR1 as SNHLY and CDR2 as FYNNEI. This CDR3 has 13 amino acids. CDR3 amino acids: CASRTGAVETQYF. The DNA for the CDR3 is TGTGCCAGCAGAACAGGGGCTGTGGAGACCCAGTACTTC.

The DNA of the CDR3 is TGTGCCAGCAGTATTCAGGGTTCGGGCGAGACCCAGTACTTC. It codes for CASSIQGSGETQYF. V usage is TRBV28 and J usage is TRBJ2-5; D is possibly TRBD1 (5 bases). The CDR3 sequence is 14 residues long. Germline loops: CDR1 MDHEN, CDR2 SYDVKM. Trimming removed 5 bases at V and 5 bases at J, with 15 bases between.

The J gene is TRBJ2-1, the V gene TRBV4-2; no definite D call. CDR1 is LGHNA, CDR2 YNFKEQ, per germline. Trimming shortened V by 2 bases and J by 4 bases, and 18 bases separated the two germline ends. This CDR3 spans 17 amino acids. The CDR3, as DNA: TGTGCCAGCAGCCAAACCCTTAGGAACTTGGAGTACAATGAGCAGTTCTTC. Amino acids: CASSQTLRNLEYNEQFF.

The CDR3 region is CASSLAETQYF. The CDR3 region has the DNA TGTGCCAGCAGCTTAGCGGAGACCCAGTACTTC. The chain carries TRBV2 and TRBJ2-5; D may be TRBD2 (5 bases). The V end lost 6 bases, the J end lost 5 bases, and 7 bases lay between the germline ends. This CDR3 is 11 amino acids long. Germline V gene sequence: CDR1 SNHLY, CDR2 FYNNEI.

This clone was observed a handful of times. V is TRBV5-1 and J is TRBJ1-2; 8 bases align to TRBD1. CDR1 is SGHRS and CDR2 is YFSETQ in the germline V gene. Trimming removed 0 bases from V and 6 bases from J; junction bases left unmatched: 10. The CDR3 has 16 amino acids. CDR3 bases: TGCGCCAGCAGCTTGGGAGGGACAGGCGCGCGCCATGGCTACACCTTC. It is translated as CASSLGGTGARHGYTF. Based on the CDR3 plus reference TRBV5-1 and TRBJ1-2, the full variable domain is KAGVTQTPRYLIKTRGQQVTLSCSPISGHRSVSWYQQTPGQGLQFLFEYFSETQRNKGNFPGRFSGRQFSNSRSEMNVSTLELGDSALYLCASSLGGTGARHGYTFGSGTRLTVV.

V is TRBV18 and J is TRBJ2-7; 8 bases map to TRBD1. Per germline, CDR1 KGHSH and CDR2 LQKENI. The V and J ends lost 6 bases and 2 bases, in that order; junction bases with no gene match: 9. CDR3 length: 15 amino acids. CDR3 loop: CASSLDREVTYEQYV. CDR3 nucleotides: TGTGCCAGCTCCTTGGACAGGGAGGTAACCTACGAGCAGTACGTC.

V and J are TRBV6-1 and TRBJ2-7, with D perhaps matching TRBD2 (6 bases). CDR3 size: 13 residues. V was clipped by 2 bases and J by 9 bases, with 14 bases between them. Per germline, CDR1 MNHNS and CDR2 SASEGT. In DNA form, the CDR3 reads TGTGCCAGCAGTGAATCAGGGAGGCCATGGCAGTACTTC. It codes for CASSESGRPWQYF.

The V gene is TRBV6-1, the J gene TRBJ1-2; no clear D. The CDR3 totals 16 residues. CDR1 and CDR2 from the germline V gene are MNHNS and SASEGT. The V end was cut by 2 bases, the J end by 3 bases, with 16 bases between. CDR3 bases: TGTGCCAGCAGTGAATCCTTGAGGTCTCCTTACTATGGCTACACCTTC. It is translated as CASSESLRSPYYGYTF.